This T cell receptor beta chain was recovered during a study of spatial heterogeneity in lung cancer. Time point here: sample taken at primary tumor resection. Whole RNA obtained from tumor, nontumor lung or frozen PBMC underwent sequencing without sorting. Trimming left V 0 bases short and J 2 bases short, with 4 bases between. CDR1 and CDR2 (germline): DFQATT, SNEGSKA (reference sequence). The CDR3 is 12 amino acids. Overall study results and limits: Counts that tracked tumor mutation counts were those of expanded intratumoral alpha and beta TCRs. Numbers of ubiquitous and regional expanded TCRs tracked ubiquitous and regional nonsynonymous mutation counts, respectively.

TCR cDNA molecules each carried a unique molecular identifier. TCRdb reprocessed the 5' RACE reads with MiXCR, giving one entry per CDR3 protein. The repertoire consists of about 3,500 distinct CDR3 sequences, with about 5.3% occurring once and the leading ten covering roughly 15%. In its sample, this clonotype was seen many times. Antigen: not known. This rearrangement joins TRBV20-1 to TRBJ1-1; D call uncertain. This receptor was identified in a female donor with early-stage non-small cell lung cancer. Sequenced here: lung tumor tissue, sampled at surgery. For the CDR3, the DNA is TGCAGTGCTAGAGATCACAACACTGAAGCTTTCTTT. Translating gives CSARDHNTEAFF.